Listed here is a single TCR beta chain. The protocol was immunoSEQ multiplex PCR, while the TCRdb copy is restricted to in-frame clones and leaves out a portion. The sample contains tens of thousands of clones, around 90% of which appear only once. The data were taken from a study of graft-versus-host responses after intestinal transplantation. For the study at large: Isolated intestinal, liver-intestinal, or multivisceral transplants had been given to the recipients. Anti-thymocyte globulin induction was given to all recipients, followed by tacrolimus and steroids for around three years.

The source material was PBMCs, sampled 26 days after transplant. The clonotype was recovered from a human patient who received an intestinal transplant, so some T cells may come from the graft donor.

The CDR3 spells CSVVGNSPGELFF. CDR3 DNA sequence: TGCAGCGTTGTCGGGAATTCTCCCGGGGAGCTGTTTTTT. The chain carries TRBV29-1 and TRBJ2-2; possible D gene TRBD2, 5 bases. The V and J ends lost 4 bases and 6 bases respectively, with 12 bases between them. CDR1 SQVTM and CDR2 ANQGSEA come from the germline V gene. The CDR3 totals 13 residues.